The next 23 T cell receptor beta chains were all read from a single sample in a study of T cell repertoires in cytomegalovirus infection (dated by TCRdb to about 2019). Sequencing instrument: Illumina HiSeq 1500. The public reads were reprocessed in TCRdb via fastp at Q25 and MiXCR, keeping in-frame beta chains. Every CDR3 protein is listed once, alongside the most common genes and DNA of its rows. Counted in this sample were about 310,000 distinct CDR3 sequences; roughly 25% of them appeared once. The leading ten clones occupy 13% of the sample. What this sample's treatment or condition label stands for: in vitro stimulation with specific CMV peptide epitopes to enrich CMV-specific T cells. What these receptors recognize is not known. Source: cultured PBMCs, taken from culture after CMV antigen stimulation. These receptors were obtained from a human donor in good health (CMV status not recorded). Some clones in this sample may be carry-over from other donors' samples.

This sequence joins TRBV6-5 and TRBJ1-6, with a weak D call TRBD1 (5 bases). Trimming shortened V by 5 bases and J by 0 bases, and 11 bases separated the two germline ends. The CDR3 is 16 residues long. The V gene's germline CDR1 is MNHEY and CDR2 SVGAGI. CDR3 protein: CASSRQPSSYNSPLHF. DNA for the CDR3: TGTGCCAGCAGTAGACAGCCTAGCTCCTATAATTCACCCCTCCACTTT.

In its sample, this clonotype was seen many times. J is TRBJ1-1 and V is TRBV6-1; 7 bases fit TRBD1. The CDR3 totals 14 residues. The germline V gene encodes CDR1 MNHNS and CDR2 SASEGT. After removal of 2 bases from V and 6 bases from J, the junction contained 6 bases not matched to a gene. The CDR3: CASSERRDSSEAFF. The DNA for the CDR3 is TGTGCCAGCAGTGAAAGGAGGGACAGCTCTGAAGCTTTCTTT.

V is TRBV5-4 and J is TRBJ2-5; D possibly uses TRBD1 or TRBD2 (6 bases each). This CDR3 comprises 14 residues. CDR1 is SGHNT, CDR2 YYREEE, per germline (reference sequence). V lost 1 base and J 4 bases, leaving 11 bases between the germline ends. The CDR3 region has the DNA TGTGCCAGCAGCTTGTGGGGGCGGGGAGAGACCCAGTACTTC. It is translated as CASSLWGRGETQYF.

This sequence joins TRBV7-2 and TRBJ2-7; D may match TRBD1 or TRBD2 (5 bases each). Germline loops: CDR1 SGHTA, CDR2 FQGNSA. The CDR3 is 15 residues long. Trimming removed 1 base at V and 4 bases at J, with 14 bases between. CDR3 sequence: CASSLGMGEYYEQYF. The CDR3, as DNA: TGTGCCAGCAGCTTAGGAATGGGGGAGTATTACGAGCAGTACTTC.

This clonotype was counted only a few times. This chain connects TRBV4-1 to TRBJ1-5, with D unresolved. Germline loops: CDR1 MGHRA, CDR2 YSYEKL. V was shortened by 4 bases and J by 0 bases, with 13 bases between the two germline ends. The CDR3 has 16 residues. In nucleotides, the CDR3 is TGCGCCAGCAGCCTTAAGGGCTGGTCTAGCAATCAGCCCCAGCATTTT. This codes for CASSLKGWSSNQPQHF.

This clonotype was observed a few times. The rearrangement uses TRBV20-1 and TRBJ1-1; no clear D. V was cut by 3 bases and J by 4 bases, with 9 bases left in between. Germline values: CDR1 DFQATT, CDR2 SNEGSKA (reference sequence). This CDR3 has 12 residues. The CDR3 sequence: CSARTGSTEAFF. The CDR3 nucleotides read TGCAGTGCTAGGACGGGGTCCACTGAAGCTTTCTTT.

This clonotype was seen many times. The chain joins TRBV4-1 to TRBJ1-2; TRBD1 matches at 9 bases. The CDR3 is made up of 15 amino acids. In germline, CDR1 is MGHRA, CDR2 YSYEKL. V lost 3 bases, J lost 4 bases, and 6 bases stayed unmatched. CDR3 residues: CASSQDRDRAYGYTF. The DNA of the CDR3 is TGCGCCAGCAGCCAGGACCGGGACAGGGCCTATGGCTACACCTTC.

This clonotype was observed a few times. This rearrangement joins TRBV5-5 to TRBJ2-3; no reliable D call. V lost 0 bases and J lost 0, with 8 bases in between. The CDR3 consists of 15 residues. The germline V gene has CDR1 SGHKS and CDR2 YYEKEE (reference sequence). The CDR3 sequence is CASSLVGSSTDTQYF. CDR3 nucleotide sequence: TGTGCCAGCAGCTTGGTCGGATCTAGCACAGATACGCAGTATTTT.

In its sample, this clonotype was seen a few times. V and J are TRBV12-3 or TRBV12-4 and TRBJ1-4, with D perhaps TRBD1 (5 bases). The ends were cut back, 7 bases at V and 8 bases at J, with 17 bases in the middle. The length of the CDR3 is 14 residues. The CDR3 DNA follows: TGTGCCAGCACCAGCGGGGGGACTTTGGAAAAACTGTTTTTT. As protein: CASTSGGTLEKLFF.

This clonotype came up a few times. V is TRBV7-9 and J is TRBJ2-5; 12 bases are a match to TRBD2. CDR1 and CDR2 (germline): SEHNR, FQNEAQ (reference sequence). V was clipped by 3 bases and J by 4 bases; unmatched bases: 15. This CDR3 comprises 19 residues. The CDR3 DNA follows: TGTGCCAGCAGCTTTAGTGGCGGACTAGCGGGAAGGCGTGGAGAGACCCAGTACTTC. Translation gives CASSFSGGLAGRRGETQYF.

This clonotype was counted many times. The rearrangement uses TRBV15 and TRBJ2-1, with TRBD2 matching 12 bases. Germline CDR1 reads LNHNV; CDR2 reads YYDKDF (reference sequence). There are 17 residues in the CDR3. Trimming removed 0 bases from V and 8 bases from J; junction bases left unmatched: 8. The CDR3 DNA sequence: TGTGCCACCAGCAGAGATCCACCTAGCGGGAGGGACGATGAGCAGTTCTTC. It encodes CATSRDPPSGRDDEQFF.

This clonotype was recorded a few times. This sequence joins TRBV7-8 and TRBJ1-6; no reliable D call. The germline V and J ends were trimmed by 4 bases and 12 bases, with 10 bases remaining between them. The CDR3 is made up of 12 amino acids. CDR1 and CDR2 (germline): SGHVS, FQNEAQ. In nucleotides, the CDR3 is TGTGCCAGCAGCTCAGCTTCGGAACCCCTCCACTTT. This sequence encodes CASSSASEPLHF.

Only a few counts were recorded for this clonotype. The junction departs from germline at one end; a sequencing error may be responsible. The V and J genes are TRBV5-3 and TRBJ2-3; TRBD2 matches at 14 bases. TRBV5-3 is filed as an ORF, its function uncertain. This CDR3 contains 15 residues. The CDR3, as DNA: TGTGCCAGCAGCTTGACTAGCGGGAGGGCAGATACGCAGTATTTT. It specifies CASSLTSGRADTQYF.

This chain links TRBV2 with TRBJ1-5; TRBD1 matches at 7 bases. Looked up from germline, CDR1 is SNHLY and CDR2 is FYNNEI. The CDR3 covers 16 residues. Losses at the gene ends were 4 bases for V and 4 bases for J; bases not matched to a gene: 10. Written as DNA, the CDR3 is TGTGCCAGCAGTGGATCAGGGGGGGTGAGGAATCAGCCCCAGCATTTT. Its protein is CASSGSGGVRNQPQHF.

This clonotype was counted a few times. The chain has TRBV6-2 or TRBV6-3 and TRBJ2-7, with D unresolved. Germline V gene lookup returns CDR1 MNHEY and CDR2 SVGEGT. V was clipped by 5 bases and J by 2 bases, with 7 bases between them. CDR3 size: 12 residues. In nucleotides, the CDR3 is TGTGCCAGCAGTAATTGGCCCTACGAGCAGTACGTC. Protein: CASSNWPYEQYV.

Many counts were recorded for this clonotype. The gene calls are TRBV28 and TRBJ2-7; D remains ambiguous. The V and J ends lost 5 bases and 2 bases respectively, with 13 bases between them. This CDR3 comprises 14 residues. Germline V lookup: CDR1 MDHEN, CDR2 SYDVKM. The CDR3 is CASSTPGPPYEQYF. DNA of the CDR3: TGTGCCAGCAGTACCCCAGGTCCCCCCTACGAGCAGTACTTC. Using reference TRBV28 and TRBJ2-7 for the parts outside the CDR3, the full variable domain is DVKVTQSSRYLVKRTGEKVFLECVQDMDHENMFWYRQDPGLGLRLIYFSYDVKMKEKGDIPEGYSVSREKKERFSLILESASTNQTSMYLCASSTPGPPYEQYFGPGTRLTVT.

This chain links TRBV29-1 with TRBJ2-5, with 12 bases identical to TRBD1. V lost 6 bases and J lost 5; bases outside the gene matches: 1. The CDR3 has 12 residues. The V gene's germline CDR1 is SQVTM and CDR2 ANQGSEA. The CDR3 reads CSVGTGGETQYF. CDR3 sequence (DNA): TGCAGCGTGGGGACAGGGGGCGAGACCCAGTACTTC.

This clonotype showed up just a few times. The chain links TRBV19 to TRBJ2-7; no reliable D call. V lost 2 bases to trimming and J lost 6 bases, with 17 bases between them. The CDR3 has 15 amino acids. The V gene's germline CDR1 is LNHDA and CDR2 SQIVND (reference sequence). The CDR3 region has the DNA TGTGCCAGTAGTATAAAGTCCTTGGGTAGCTCCGAGCAGTACTTC. Residues: CASSIKSLGSSEQYF.

The rearrangement uses TRBV6-5 and TRBJ1-2, with a possible D match to TRBD1 (6 bases). The V gene's germline CDR1 is MNHEY and CDR2 SVGAGI. The V and J ends lost 2 bases and 6 bases respectively, with 7 bases between them. The CDR3 consists of 12 residues. The CDR3 DNA is TGTGCCAGCAGTTACAGGGGGGATGGCTACACCTTC. It is translated as CASSYRGDGYTF.

This clonotype has only a few counts. The rearrangement joins TRBV20-1 to TRBJ1-3, with a possible D match to TRBD1 (6 bases). Trimming took 3 bases from V and 4 from J, leaving 19 bases between them. The CDR3 is 16 residues long. The V gene's germline CDR1 is DFQATT and CDR2 SNEGSKA (reference sequence). CDR3 sequence reads: CSASRGHGLTGNTIYF. The CDR3 nucleotides are TGCAGTGCTAGTAGGGGACATGGTCTAACGGGAAACACCATATATTTT.

The V call is TRBV4-3, the J call TRBJ1-1, with 10 nucleotides matching TRBD1. This CDR3 has 16 amino acids. V shed 4 bases, J shed 4 bases, and the junction held 9 bases outside the gene matches. Germline CDR1 is LGHNA and CDR2 is YSLEER. CDR3 residues: CASSLETGGVGTEAFF. CDR3 coding DNA: TGCGCCAGCAGCCTTGAGACAGGGGGCGTCGGCACTGAAGCTTTCTTT.

The chain carries TRBV9 and TRBJ2-7; the D gene is possibly TRBD2 (6 bases). The CDR3 is 16 residues long. Germline V gives CDR1 SGDLS, CDR2 YYNGEE. Trimming took off 0 bases at V and 4 bases at J, with 17 bases between the two ends. CDR3 residues: CASSVGGTPGSYEQYF. CDR3 in DNA: TGTGCCAGCAGCGTAGGAGGAACCCCCGGGAGTTACGAGCAGTACTTC.

This clonotype has ten or more counts. The rearrangement joins TRBV10-3 to TRBJ2-7, with 9 bases fitting TRBD1. Looked up from germline, CDR1 is ENHRY and CDR2 is SYGVKD. With 2 bases clipped from V and 4 bases from J, the junction kept 3 bases outside the gene matches. The CDR3 sequence is 14 residues long. CDR3 region: CAISEQGQGYEQYV. CDR3 nucleotides: TGTGCCATCAGTGAGCAGGGACAGGGTTACGAGCAGTACGTC.